These T cell receptor beta chains were read from a single sample in a study of sequential checkpoint blockade in melanoma. The assay was immunoSEQ multiplex PCR, and TCRdb's table has in-frame clones only and misses some. The sample has 4,500 to 6,000 clones, roughly 40% seen once. The specimen was tumor tissue (inferred from file names), collected from a patient given nivolumab and ipilimumab in sequence. Every receptor here comes from a human donor with melanoma. CDR3s include the opening cysteine and the closing phenylalanine or tryptophan. Each record gives: CDR3 DNA, CDR3 protein, V gene, D gene, clone size, J gene. The D gene is left open where the match is weak. A row's size may be missing; if present it is once, few, many or a size class.

TGTGCCAGCAGACTCCCGGGACAGGGGGCGAGTGGCTACACCTTC | CASRLPGQGASGYTF | TRBV6-8 | TRBD1 | few | TRBJ1-2
TGTGCCAGCACCGGGCGGGACGATAATTCACCCCTCCACTTT | CASTGRDDNSPLHF | TRBV6-8 | - | few | TRBJ1-6
TGTGCCAGCAGTATCGATAACCGCGAGACCCAGTACTTC | CASSIDNRETQYF | TRBV28 | - | - | TRBJ2-5
TGTGCTAGTGCCACCCAGGGGTCTAGCAATCAGCCCCAGCATTTT | CASATQGSSNQPQHF | TRBV12-5 | - | - | TRBJ1-5
TGTGCCAGCAGAGGACTAGCGGGAGGTACCGGGGAGCTGTTTTTT | CASRGLAGGTGELFF | TRBV6-8 | TRBD2 | few | TRBJ2-2
TGTGCCAGCAGCGTAATGGACAGGGGCCCGGGGGGCTACACCTTC | CASSVMDRGPGGYTF | TRBV6-8 | TRBD1 | - | TRBJ1-2
TGCGCCAGCAGCTCGTTAGCGGGAGGGGATACCGAGCAGTACTTC | CASSSLAGGDTEQYF | TRBV5-1 | TRBD2 | - | TRBJ2-7
TGTGCCAGCAGTTTATGGGGGACAGGGGGCCCCTACGAGCAGTACTTC | CASSLWGTGGPYEQYF | TRBV28 | TRBD1 | medium-sized | TRBJ2-7
TGTGCCAGCAGCTTGGCCCTAGCGGGAGGAGAGACCCAGTACTTC | CASSLALAGGETQYF | TRBV11-3 | TRBD2 | few | TRBJ2-5
TGTGCCAGCAGCCCAAGAGGGGGGGCTCGGCGCACTGAAGCTTTCTTT | CASSPRGGARRTEAFF | TRBV7-6 | - | few | TRBJ1-1
TGTGCCAGCTCCGGGCCCGACACGGGGGAGCTGTTTTTT | CASSGPDTGELFF | TRBV19 | - | - | TRBJ2-2
TGTGCCAGCAGTTACTCAGGGTTGTCCTACACCGGGGAGCTGTTTTTT | CASSYSGLSYTGELFF | TRBV28 | - | few | TRBJ2-2
TGTGCCAGCAGCCCGGTAGCGGGACGCACCGGGGAGCTGTTTTTT | CASSPVAGRTGELFF | TRBV11-3 | TRBD2 | few | TRBJ2-2
TGCGCCAGCAGTTTGGACACGAACACCGGGGAGCTGTTTTTT | CASSLDTNTGELFF | TRBV10-2 | - | - | TRBJ2-2
TGTGCCAGTAGTGCAGGGACAGTGAACACCGGGGAGCTGTTTTTT | CASSAGTVNTGELFF | TRBV19 | TRBD1 | - | TRBJ2-2
TGTGCCAGCAGCAAGACCGTGGCTAATGAAAAACTGTTTTTT | CASSKTVANEKLFF | TRBV9 | - | few | TRBJ1-4
TGTGCCAGTACTGGTCAGGCAGGGCCTAGGGACACCATATATTTT | CASTGQAGPRDTIYF | TRBV19 | - | - | TRBJ1-3
TGTGCCACCAGCAGAGAGGTGGCGTCAGGGGAAAAACTGTTTTTT | CATSREVASGEKLFF | TRBV15 | - | few | TRBJ1-4
TGTGCCAGCTCACCTCTAGCGGGAGGGCCCGGCAATGAGCAGTTCTTC | CASSPLAGGPGNEQFF | TRBV18 | TRBD2 | - | TRBJ2-1
TGTGCCAGCTCCGGGACAAGGATCCACACTGAAGCTTTCTTT | CASSGTRIHTEAFF | TRBV6-8 | - | few | TRBJ1-1
TGTGCCAGCAGTGGGGACGTACTTAGCAATCAGCCCCAGCATTTT | CASSGDVLSNQPQHF | TRBV9 | - | - | TRBJ1-5
TGTGCCAGCAGCCCTCAGGGATTCACCGGGGAGCTGTTTTTT | CASSPQGFTGELFF | TRBV6-8 | - | - | TRBJ2-2
TGTGCCAGCAGTGAGCACAGGGCTGAAAAACTGTTTTTT | CASSEHRAEKLFF | TRBV6-8 | - | medium-sized | TRBJ1-4
TGTGCCAGCTCACAGTCGGATAGCCCGTTCACCGGGGAGCTGTTTTTT | CASSQSDSPFTGELFF | TRBV18 | - | - | TRBJ2-2
TGTGCCAGCAGCTCTAGACAGGGGAACTCCCCGGAGCAGTTCTTC | CASSSRQGNSPEQFF | TRBV11-3 | TRBD1 | - | TRBJ2-1
TGTGCCAGTAGGGAGGCTAGCGGAAACTACGAGCAGTACTTC | CASREASGNYEQYF | TRBV19 | TRBD2 | - | TRBJ2-7
TGCGCCAGCAGCTGGTCTCCCGGGACTAGCGGGAGAAGTGAGCAGTTCTTC | CASSWSPGTSGRSEQFF | TRBV5-1 | TRBD2 | - | TRBJ2-1
TGCGCCAGCAGTCAGAATCCCTACGAGCAGTACTTC | CASSQNPYEQYF | TRBV10-2 | - | - | TRBJ2-7
TGTGCCAGCAGTGAATATGGGAAGGGAGGCACCGGGGAGCTGTTTTTT | CASSEYGKGGTGELFF | TRBV25-1 | - | - | TRBJ2-2
TGCGCCAGCAGCCAAGAGCCCCCCGGGGTAGCGGGAGGGTTTTACGAGCAGTACTTC | CASSQEPPGVAGGFYEQYF | TRBV23-1 | TRBD2 | few | TRBJ2-7
TGTGCCTGGAGCGACAGGGGTCCTCAGCCCCAGCATTTT | CAWSDRGPQPQHF | TRBV30 | TRBD1 | few | TRBJ1-5
TGTGCCTGGAGTGCCACGACGACAGCCGCCGGTGGCTACACCTTC | CAWSATTTAAGGYTF | TRBV30 | - | few | TRBJ1-2
TGTGCCAGCAGCGCGACCCTTGGTAATCAGCCCCAGCATTTT | CASSATLGNQPQHF | TRBV6-8 | - | - | TRBJ1-5
TGTGCCAGCAGGGCCGAACTAGCAACTAATGAAAAACTGTTTTTT | CASRAELATNEKLFF | TRBV9 | - | - | TRBJ1-4
TGTGCCAGCAGTCCTGCGAGTAGGCCGAATGAAAAACTGTTTTTT | CASSPASRPNEKLFF | TRBV28 | - | - | TRBJ1-4
TGTGCCAGCAGCCAAGACGGAACCGGCCGACCCAATCAGCCCCAGCATTTT | CASSQDGTGRPNQPQHF | TRBV14 | - | - | TRBJ1-5
TGTGCCAGCAGCCGCGGACGGCTGAACACTGAAGCTTTCTTT | CASSRGRLNTEAFF | TRBV28 | - | few | TRBJ1-1
TGTGCCAGCAGCCAAGTAGCCCGGGGTGAGCAGTTCTTC | CASSQVARGEQFF | TRBV14 | - | - | TRBJ2-1
TGCGCCAGCAGCTTGGGGACAGGGAACTACGAGCAGTACTTC | CASSLGTGNYEQYF | TRBV5-1 | TRBD1 | - | TRBJ2-7
TGTGCCAGCAGCCCCTCTTTCGAGGGCCCTGAAGCTTTCTTT | CASSPSFEGPEAFF | TRBV6-8 | - | medium-sized | TRBJ1-1
TGTGCCAGCAGCGTAAGGGGAGCGGGAGCAACTTTCACAGATACGCAGTATTTT | CASSVRGAGATFTDTQYF | TRBV9 | TRBD2 | few | TRBJ2-3
TGTGCCAGCTCACCGGACGGGACAGGGCATGGCTACACCTTC | CASSPDGTGHGYTF | TRBV18 | TRBD1 | - | TRBJ1-2
TGTGCCAGCAGCTCAGCGGGAGGGGAGTCCGCTAATGAGCAGTTCTTC | CASSSAGGESANEQFF | TRBV11-1 | TRBD2 | few | TRBJ2-1
TGTGCCTCCGATCAGGAGGGGGGACTAGCGGGAAGGGAAGTTGGCACAGATACGCAGTATTTT | CASDQEGGLAGREVGTDTQYF | TRBV6-8 | TRBD2 | few | TRBJ2-3
TGTGCCAGCACCCTGAAGGGGCTTTCCTACGAGCAGTACTTC | CASTLKGLSYEQYF | TRBV6-7 | - | - | TRBJ2-7
TGTGCCAGCAGTGGGCCCGGATATGGCTACACCTTC | CASSGPGYGYTF | TRBV28 | - | - | TRBJ1-2
TGTGCCAGCAGTTACTCGATTGGGGCGAGCTGGGAGCAGTTCTTC | CASSYSIGASWEQFF | TRBV6-8 | - | few | TRBJ2-1
TGCGCCAGCAGTCAGGGGAACGCTAATGAAAAACTGTTTTTT | CASSQGNANEKLFF | TRBV5-1 | - | - | TRBJ1-4